These 13 T cell receptor beta chains were sequenced from one sample in a study of OX40 agonist ivuxolimab in advanced cancers. TCRdb's copy holds only in-frame clones and misses some; the assay was immunoSEQ multiplex PCR. Of 30,000 or so clones listed, roughly 82% are singletons. The material was CD4+ or CD8+ T cells sorted from blood, obtained in a trial of the OX40 agonist ivuxolimab. The source is an adult with an advanced solid tumor such as melanoma, head and neck, liver or kidney cancer.

The V gene is TRBV27, the J gene TRBJ2-7, with D unresolved. V was clipped by 3 bases and J by 10 bases, with 16 bases between them. This CDR3 has 13 residues. Germline V gives CDR1 MNHEY, CDR2 SMNVEV (reference sequence). CDR3 coding DNA: TGTGCCAGCAGTTTCTCGGATGACGTGTTACAGTACTTC. Encoded protein: CASSFSDDVLQYF.

The rearrangement links TRBV19 to TRBJ1-5; no definite D call. Germline V lookup: CDR1 LNHDA, CDR2 SQIVND (reference sequence). V gave up 1 base and J gave up 0 bases, with 10 bases separating them. This CDR3 comprises 16 residues. The CDR3 DNA follows: TGTGCCAGTAGTATAGTCGGCAGTTATAGCAATCAGCCCCAGCATTTT. Residues: CASSIVGSYSNQPQHF.

This chain uses TRBV7-3 with TRBJ1-5; D remains unclear. V lost 2 bases to trimming and J lost 0 bases, with 14 bases between them. The CDR3 runs to 17 residues. CDR1 is SGHTA and CDR2 is FQGTGA in the germline V gene. The CDR3 DNA reads as TGTGCCAGCAGCTTAGGCCAGTTAGGACCTAGCAATCAGCCCCAGCATTTT. This sequence encodes CASSLGQLGPSNQPQHF.

The rearrangement uses TRBV7-9 and TRBJ2-5; D gene ambiguous. This CDR3 spans 13 amino acids. Trimming removed 5 bases from V and 4 bases from J, with 11 bases in between. The germline V gene has CDR1 SEHNR and CDR2 FQNEAQ (reference sequence). The CDR3 DNA follows: TGTGCCAGCAGCGACGGGCCGGGAGAGACCCAGTACTTC. Translated: CASSDGPGETQYF.

This sequence joins TRBV15 and TRBJ2-2; no clear D gene. The CDR3 consists of 13 residues. The V and J ends lost 2 bases and 5 bases respectively, with 6 bases between them. Germline V gene sequence: CDR1 LNHNV, CDR2 YYDKDF (reference sequence). Written as DNA, the CDR3 is TGTGCCACCAGCAGACCGATGACCGGGGAGCTGTTTTTT. Translating it yields CATSRPMTGELFF.

The chain recombines TRBV7-6 with TRBJ2-7, with no clear D. V lost 0 bases and J lost 4, with 13 bases in between. Germline loops: CDR1 SGHVS, CDR2 FNYEAQ. CDR3 length equals 15 residues. Here the CDR3 reads CASSLAQNIAYEQYF. As DNA, the CDR3 is TGTGCCAGCAGCTTAGCCCAAAACATTGCGTACGAGCAGTACTTC.

The chain is built from TRBV13 and TRBJ2-1; 7 bases align to TRBD2. The CDR3 has 15 amino acids. Trimming took 6 bases from V and 4 from J; bases not matched to a gene: 9. Germline V gives CDR1 PRHDT, CDR2 FYEKMQ (reference sequence). The CDR3 DNA sequence: TGTGCCAGCAGTTTATCCCTGGGGGGGTACAATGAGCAGTTCTTC. It codes for CASSLSLGGYNEQFF. Together with reference TRBV13 and TRBJ2-1, the CDR3 gives the full variable domain: AAGVIQSPRHLIKEKRETATLKCYPIPRHDTVYWYQQGPGQDPQFLISFYEKMQSDKGSIPDRFSAQQFSDYHSELNMSSLELGDSALYFCASSLSLGGYNEQFFGPGTRLTVL.

The V and J genes are TRBV2 and TRBJ1-1, with TRBD1 as a possible D gene (5 bases). Looked up from germline, CDR1 is SNHLY and CDR2 is FYNNEI. CDR3 length: 14 amino acids. Trimming took off 4 bases at V and 3 bases at J, with 12 bases between the two ends. The CDR3 sequence: CASSGGQGYTEAFF. DNA for the CDR3: TGTGCCAGCAGTGGAGGGCAGGGCTACACTGAAGCTTTCTTT.

The rearrangement joins TRBV5-4 to TRBJ2-5; TRBD1 matches at 9 bases. This CDR3 is 16 amino acids long. Unmatched junction bases numbered 5, after V lost 0 bases and J lost 2 bases. Germline V gene lookup returns CDR1 SGHNT and CDR2 YYREEE (reference sequence). The CDR3: CASSLAGTGPQETQYF. The CDR3, as DNA: TGTGCCAGCAGCTTGGCCGGGACAGGGCCTCAAGAGACCCAGTACTTC. Drawing the rest from reference TRBV5-4 and TRBJ2-5, the complete variable domain is ETGVTQSPTHLIKTRGQQVTLRCSSQSGHNTVSWYQQALGQGPQFIFQYYREEENGRGNFPPRFSGLQFPNYSSELNVNALELDDSALYLCASSLAGTGPQETQYFGPGTRLLVL.

Here the CDR3 DNA reads TGTGCTAGTGGTCGGGACTCCAGCTCCTACAATGAGCAGTTCTTC. Translating gives CASGRDSSSYNEQFF. The rearrangement links TRBV12-5 to TRBJ2-1, with D possibly being TRBD2 (6 bases). The CDR3 consists of 15 residues. V lost 5 bases, J lost 0 bases, and 11 bases lay in between. Germline V gene data show CDR1 as LGHNT and CDR2 as FRNRAP.

The genes are TRBV6-5 and TRBJ1-5, with 9 bases that match TRBD1. The CDR3 spans 14 residues. V was clipped by 6 bases and J by 6 bases; unmatched bases: 6. Per germline, CDR1 MNHEY and CDR2 SVGAGI. CDR3 bases: TGTGCCAGCAGCTGGGGACAGGGAAGTCAGCCCCAGCATTTT. The encoded protein is CASSWGQGSQPQHF.

This chain joins TRBV27 and TRBJ2-7; D perhaps matches TRBD1 (6 bases). The CDR3 length is 12 residues. Germline V gene sequence: CDR1 MNHEY, CDR2 SMNVEV (reference sequence). Trimming cost V 8 bases and J 3 bases, with 11 bases left between them. As DNA, the CDR3 is TGTGCCAGCGCTTACAGGGACTACGAGCAGTACTTC. Translation: CASAYRDYEQYF.

The chain joins TRBV4-3 to TRBJ1-1, with a tentative D call TRBD1 (5 bases). V lost 1 base, J lost 4 bases, and 22 bases lay in between. Germline-derived CDR1 and CDR2 are LGHNA and YSLEER. This CDR3 spans 18 amino acids. This chain's CDR3 is CASSQVAGGLLGGTEAFF. In DNA, the CDR3 is TGCGCCAGCAGCCAAGTCGCGGGGGGGTTGCTGGGTGGCACTGAAGCTTTCTTT.